This TCR beta chain was identified in a study of cytomegalovirus exposure and HLA in healthy donors. Study-wide results and caveats: A reported reduction in N-insertions relative to the roughly 700-donor mean was seen in an Asian-associated ancestry cluster in a later analysis. Analysis performed later showed TCR beta chains linked to HLA being more clonally expanded than equally common others. The authors assumed roughly uniform sequencing depth across donors for presence/absence analyses.

This CDR3 is built from 15 residues. Trimming removed 6 bases at V and 7 bases at J, with 19 bases between. Germline V gene sequence: CDR1 WNHNN, CDR2 SYGVQD (reference sequence). A note on this clone: Its specificity is unknown.

The donors, nominally healthy at sampling, likely had unrecorded immune exposures. 60 Vbeta and 13 Jbeta primers were used in PCR. Data came from immunoSEQ multiplex PCR; TCRdb stores just in-frame clones and leaves some out. The table shows over 100,000 clones, with roughly 79% occurring only once. The receptor's source is a woman in her thirties in good health and CMV-seronegative. The chain recombines TRBV10-1 with TRBJ2-1; D is undetermined. The sample was PBMCs. The CDR3 here is CASSDSGSRPNEQFF. CDR3 bases: TGCGCCAGCAGCGACTCGGGTAGCCGCCCAAATGAGCAGTTCTTC.